A single TCR beta chain is shown here with its context. What it recognizes is unknown. Data came from immunoSEQ multiplex PCR; TCRdb stores just in-frame clones and leaves some out. The sample lists about 140,000 clones; more than 85% were seen once. The CDR3 contains 13 residues. Trimming cost V 11 bases and J 5 bases, with 18 bases left between them. CDR1 is MDHEN, CDR2 SYDVKM, per germline. The sample belongs to a study of T cell responses to AZD1222 COVID-19 vaccine. Points from the study as a whole: Following two doses of AZD1222, Spike-specific TCR breadth and depth rose. Across the whole spike, CD4 TCRs peaked at regions 160-218 and 743-854. There were repertoire samples only from the period after the peak T cell response.

The chain links TRBV28 to TRBJ1-2; D perhaps matches TRBD1 (5 bases). Here the sequenced sample was peripheral blood, taken on day 0 of AZD1222 vaccination. The clonotype comes from an adult in good health. This CDR3 reads CAVVGTRGYGYTF. Here the CDR3 DNA reads TGTGCCGTCGTAGGGACCCGTGGGTATGGCTACACCTTC.